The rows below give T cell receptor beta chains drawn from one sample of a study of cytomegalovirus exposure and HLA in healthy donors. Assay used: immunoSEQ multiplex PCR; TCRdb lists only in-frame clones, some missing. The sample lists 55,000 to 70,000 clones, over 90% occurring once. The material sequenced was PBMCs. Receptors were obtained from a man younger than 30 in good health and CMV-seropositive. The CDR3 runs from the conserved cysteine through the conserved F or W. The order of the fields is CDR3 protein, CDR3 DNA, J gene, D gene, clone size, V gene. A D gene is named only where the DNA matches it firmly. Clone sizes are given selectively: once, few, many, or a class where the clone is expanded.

CDR3 protein: CASSFSGGSTDTQYF; CDR3 DNA: TGTGCCAGCAGCTTTAGCGGGGGGAGCACAGATACGCAGTATTTT; J gene: TRBJ2-3; D gene: TRBD2; clone size: NA; V gene: TRBV5-6
CDR3 protein: CASSRLVVAEQYF; CDR3 DNA: TGTGCCAGCAGCCGACTAGTGGTTGCCGAGCAGTACTTC; J gene: TRBJ2-7; D gene: NA; clone size: NA; V gene: TRBV2
CDR3 protein: CASSFTPGQGAGELFF; CDR3 DNA: TGTGCCAGCAGCTTTACCCCGGGACAGGGGGCCGGGGAGCTGTTTTTT; J gene: TRBJ2-2; D gene: TRBD1; clone size: few; V gene: TRBV7-9
CDR3 protein: CASSEAGGDGYTF; CDR3 DNA: TGTGCCAGCAGCGAAGCAGGGGGCGATGGCTACACCTTC; J gene: TRBJ1-2; D gene: TRBD1; clone size: NA; V gene: TRBV7-9
CDR3 protein: CASSLTGTGPTGTQYF; CDR3 DNA: TGTGCCAGCAGCTTAACGGGAACAGGGCCCACAGGAACGCAGTATTTT; J gene: TRBJ2-3; D gene: NA; clone size: NA; V gene: TRBV7-3
CDR3 protein: CATSRDRGNQPQHF; CDR3 DNA: TGTGCCACCAGCAGAGACAGGGGAAATCAGCCCCAGCATTTT; J gene: TRBJ1-5; D gene: NA; clone size: once; V gene: TRBV15
CDR3 protein: CASSPLKGLAVLTDTQYF; CDR3 DNA: TGTGCCAGCAGTCCCCTCAAGGGACTAGCGGTCTTGACAGATACGCAGTATTTT; J gene: TRBJ2-3; D gene: TRBD2; clone size: NA; V gene: TRBV27
CDR3 protein: CASSLILSTSEAFF; CDR3 DNA: TGTGCCAGCAGCTTAATTCTGTCGACAAGTGAAGCTTTCTTT; J gene: TRBJ1-1; D gene: NA; clone size: NA; V gene: TRBV7-2
CDR3 protein: CASSPRRLGSGGEQYF; CDR3 DNA: TGCGCCAGCAGCCCACGGCGCTTAGGGAGTGGTGGCGAGCAGTACTTC; J gene: TRBJ2-7; D gene: NA; clone size: NA; V gene: TRBV4-1
CDR3 protein: CASSPLVGSSWNEQFF; CDR3 DNA: TGTGCCAGCAGCCCCCTTGTGGGGAGCTCTTGGAATGAGCAGTTCTTC; J gene: TRBJ2-1; D gene: NA; clone size: NA; V gene: TRBV7-3
CDR3 protein: CASSLGGNYGYTF; CDR3 DNA: TGTGCCAGCAGCTTAGGAGGGAACTATGGCTACACCTTC; J gene: TRBJ1-2; D gene: NA; clone size: NA; V gene: TRBV7-9
CDR3 protein: CASSATRDYNEQFF; CDR3 DNA: TGTGCCAGCAGCGCCACTAGGGACTACAATGAGCAGTTCTTC; J gene: TRBJ2-1; D gene: NA; clone size: NA; V gene: TRBV11-3
CDR3 protein: CASSRQPGQGYNEQFF; CDR3 DNA: TGTGCCAGCTCACGACAACCGGGACAGGGATATAATGAGCAGTTCTTC; J gene: TRBJ2-1; D gene: TRBD1; clone size: NA; V gene: TRBV18
CDR3 protein: CASSERSLAGNTDTQYF; CDR3 DNA: TGTGCCAGCAGTGAAAGGTCGCTAGCGGGGAACACAGATACGCAGTATTTT; J gene: TRBJ2-3; D gene: TRBD2; clone size: NA; V gene: TRBV2
CDR3 protein: CASSFIVRQSESYRTEKLFF; CDR3 DNA: TGTGCCAGCAGTTTCATTGTAAGACAGTCTGAGAGTTACAGGACGGAAAAACTGTTTTTT; J gene: TRBJ1-4; D gene: NA; clone size: NA; V gene: TRBV27
CDR3 protein: CASSLNVQGLDTQYF; CDR3 DNA: TGTGCCAGCAGCTTGAATGTTCAGGGCCTAGATACGCAGTATTTT; J gene: TRBJ2-3; D gene: NA; clone size: NA; V gene: TRBV5-8
CDR3 protein: CASSLLRGRETQYF; CDR3 DNA: TGCGCCAGCAGCCTGCTTAGGGGAAGGGAGACCCAGTACTTC; J gene: TRBJ2-5; D gene: NA; clone size: NA; V gene: TRBV5-1